The T cell receptor (beta chain) under discussion was sequenced for a study of blood T cell repertoires in COVID-19. Across the study: COVID-19 samples collected from the United States, Italy and Spain covered acute and convalescent phases. T cells, B-cell-depleted T cells, or PBMCs supplied cDNA or gDNA.

For this clone: Other DNA sequences of this sample code for an identical CDR3.

As handled by the study authors: Nucleated cell number was recorded as an estimate derived from reference gene primer amplification. Clones were sequenced by immunoSEQ multiplex PCR, and TCRdb holds only the in-frame ones, with some missing. For V, J and clone size, that table is used; D and trimming come from the DNA. The table shows fewer than 250,000 clones, with 85% to 90% occurring only once. The CDR3 extends over 12 amino acids. The V end lost 4 bases, the J end lost 1 base, and 7 bases lay between the germline ends. Germline values: CDR1 SQVTM, CDR2 ANQGSEA. This sequence was found in a human donor in a cohort sampled during active COVID-19. Material: peripheral blood. The gene calls are TRBV29-1 and TRBJ2-5, with a possible D match to TRBD1 (5 bases). CDR3 sequence reads: CSVARVQETQYF. As DNA, the CDR3 is TGCAGCGTTGCCAGGGTCCAAGAGACCCAGTACTTC.